One and the same sample provided the 18 T cell receptor beta chains below, sequenced in a study of blood T cell repertoires in COVID-19. Sequencing used immunoSEQ multiplex PCR; TCRdb keeps in-frame clones, though not all of them. Among a few hundred thousand clones, 87% were seen once, and the ten largest hold 5.5% to 6%. The sequencing sample was made of PBMCs or T cells enriched from blood (not recorded which). These receptors came from a woman aged 30 to 39 who had recovered from COVID-19.

The rearrangement links TRBV9 to TRBJ1-1; D is ambiguous. Per the germline V gene, CDR1 is SGDLS and CDR2 is YYNGEE. V dropped 1 base and J dropped 3 bases, with 10 bases sitting between them. This CDR3 is 14 amino acids long. CDR3 nucleotides: TGTGCCAGCAGCGTACAAGCGGGATACACTGAAGCTTTCTTT. This gives the protein CASSVQAGYTEAFF.

J is TRBJ2-6 and V is TRBV30, with D possibly TRBD1 on 5 matching bases. The CDR3 sequence is 14 residues long. V lost 8 bases and J lost 0, with 11 bases in between. Germline CDR1 is GTSNPN and CDR2 is SVGIG (reference sequence). CDR3 DNA sequence: TGTGCCGGGGTGGGGCTCTCTGGGGCCAACGTCCTGACTTTC. Its translation: CAGVGLSGANVLTF.

This clone was picked up one time. This chain links TRBV3-1 (or the pseudogene TRBV3-2) with TRBJ2-1; 8 nucleotides match TRBD2. Trimming took 4 bases from V and 5 from J; bases not matched to a gene: 4. The CDR3 covers 14 residues. Germline values: CDR1 LGHDT, CDR2 YNNKEL (reference sequence). The CDR3 DNA sequence: TGTGCCAGCAGCCGAGGCGGGGGGAACAATGAGCAGTTCTTC. Protein: CASSRGGGNNEQFF.

The table lists this clone with a few counts. The chain is built from TRBV24-1 and TRBJ1-5; 8 positions agree with TRBD1. V lost 1 base and J lost 4; bases outside the gene matches: 2. CDR3 length equals 15 residues. The germline gives CDR1 KGHDR, CDR2 SFDVKD. As DNA, the CDR3 is TGTGCCACCAGTGATTTCACAGGGGGGAATCAGCCCCAGCATTTT. Translating it yields CATSDFTGGNQPQHF.

The CDR3 sequence is CASETGANTGELFF. The DNA for the CDR3 is TGTGCCAGTGAGACAGGCGCGAACACCGGGGAGCTGTTTTTT. The genes are TRBV19 and TRBJ2-2, with a tentative D call TRBD1 (6 bases). Per germline, CDR1 LNHDA and CDR2 SQIVND (reference sequence). The length of the CDR3 is 14 residues. The germline V and J ends were trimmed by 8 bases and 0 bases, with 10 bases remaining between them.

The chain combines TRBV25-1 with TRBJ1-2; TRBD1 matches at 9 bases. J was trimmed by 7 bases and V by 6 bases; bases with no gene match: 9. Germline V lookup: CDR1 MGHDK, CDR2 SYGVNS. The CDR3 runs 14 residues. For the CDR3, the DNA is TGTGCCAGCAGCCCCCGGGACAGGGTCCGTGGCTACACCTTC. Its protein is CASSPRDRVRGYTF.

J is TRBJ2-1 and V is TRBV19; D possibly corresponds to TRBD1 (6 bases). The ends were cut back, 1 base at V and 4 bases at J, with 14 bases in the middle. This CDR3 region has 16 residues. The germline V gene encodes CDR1 LNHDA and CDR2 SQIVND (reference sequence). CDR3 in DNA: TGTGCCAGTAGTATAGTTGGCAGGGGACAATACAATGAGCAGTTCTTC. This translates into CASSIVGRGQYNEQFF.

The chain is built from TRBV5-6 and TRBJ1-1, with a possible D match to TRBD1 (6 bases). The CDR3 consists of 13 residues. Germline V gene data show CDR1 as SGHDT and CDR2 as YYEEEE. The V and J ends lost 1 base and 4 bases respectively, with 8 bases between them. DNA for the CDR3: TGTGCCAGCAGCTTGTTAGGGGGCACTGAAGCTTTCTTT. This translates into CASSLLGGTEAFF.

V usage is TRBV4-1 and J usage is TRBJ1-1; D might be TRBD1 (5 bases). V lost 1 base and J 10 bases, leaving 16 bases between the germline ends. The CDR3 contains 14 residues. Germline CDR1 reads MGHRA; CDR2 reads YSYEKL. CDR3 in DNA: TGCGCCAGCAGCCAAGGTCCAGTTGGAGGGGTAGCTTTCTTT. Protein: CASSQGPVGGVAFF.

Worth noting for this clone: This same CDR3 is encoded by further DNA sequences in the sample. V usage is TRBV3-1 (or the pseudogene TRBV3-2) and J usage is TRBJ1-1, with D perhaps matching TRBD1 (6 bases). The CDR3 sequence is 11 residues long. Trimming pared 2 bases from V and 8 bases from J, leaving 6 bases between. Germline V gene sequence: CDR1 LGHDT, CDR2 YNNKEL (reference sequence). The DNA of the CDR3 is TGTGCCAGCAGCCAACAGGGGGAAGCTTTCTTT. As protein: CASSQQGEAFF.

This rearrangement joins TRBV6-6 to TRBJ1-2; no reliable D call. The CDR3 length is 15 residues. With 0 bases removed from V and 2 bases from J, the gap between germline ends came to 10 bases. Germline-derived CDR1 and CDR2 are MNHNY and SVGAGI (reference sequence). In DNA form, the CDR3 reads TGTGCCAGCAGTTACTCGGCTGGCCTGAACTATGGCTACACCTTC. This translates into CASSYSAGLNYGYTF.

The chain uses TRBV12-3 or TRBV12-4 and TRBJ1-5; D call uncertain. Trimming took 2 bases from V and 4 from J, leaving 6 bases between them. The CDR3 extends over 13 amino acids. CDR3: CASSLSGNQPQHF. The CDR3 DNA is TGTGCCAGCAGTTTAAGCGGGAATCAGCCCCAGCATTTT.

This rearrangement joins TRBV5-6 to TRBJ2-1; D is possibly TRBD1 (5 bases). The V gene's germline CDR1 is SGHDT and CDR2 YYEEEE. The CDR3 extends over 13 amino acids. V was trimmed by 6 bases and J by 4 bases, leaving 11 bases between them. The CDR3 DNA reads as TGTGCCAGCACGAAGACAGATTACAATGAGCAGTTCTTC. This encodes CASTKTDYNEQFF.

This CDR3 is CASSLDRPGWANEQFF. CDR3 coding DNA: TGTGCCAGCAGCTTGGACAGACCCGGGTGGGCTAATGAGCAGTTCTTC. This sequence joins TRBV3-1 (or the pseudogene TRBV3-2) and TRBJ2-1, with TRBD1 as a possible D gene (6 bases). Looked up from germline, CDR1 is LGHDT and CDR2 is YNNKEL (reference sequence). The length of the CDR3 is 16 residues. The germline V and J ends were trimmed by 5 bases and 7 bases, with 21 bases remaining between them.

This clone showed up just a few times. The chain carries TRBV5-8 and TRBJ1-2; 11 positions agree with TRBD1. The V and J ends lost 1 base and 7 bases, in that order; junction bases with no gene match: 9. This CDR3 spans 16 amino acids. Germline CDR1 SGHTS, CDR2 YDEGEE. The CDR3 DNA sequence: TGTGCCAGCAGCTTGTTGGGGACAGGGGGGTTCGCTGGCTACACCTTC. This sequence encodes CASSLLGTGGFAGYTF.

The CDR3 coding sequence is TGTGCCAGCAGCTATGTGGGACAGATGAACACTGAAGCTTTCTTT. It codes for CASSYVGQMNTEAFF. This chain joins TRBV5-4 and TRBJ1-1, with 7 positions matching TRBD1. The junction had 5 bases not matched to a gene; V was cut back by 3 bases and J by 0 bases. Germline V gene sequence: CDR1 SGHNT, CDR2 YYREEE (reference sequence). This CDR3 region has 15 residues.

This rearrangement joins TRBV2 to TRBJ1-5; 8 positions agree with TRBD1. This CDR3 spans 15 amino acids. J lost 3 bases, V lost 5 bases, and 6 bases had no gene match. The germline CDR1 and CDR2 sequences are SNHLY and FYNNEI. CDR3 amino acids: CASSWDRWDNQPQHF. CDR3 DNA sequence: TGTGCCAGCAGTTGGGACAGGTGGGACAATCAGCCCCAGCATTTT.

The rearrangement links TRBV7-3 to TRBJ2-2, with D maybe TRBD2 (5 bases). The germline V and J ends were trimmed by 8 bases and 4 bases, with 11 bases remaining between them. This CDR3 spans 13 amino acids. The germline V gene has CDR1 SGHTA and CDR2 FQGTGA. CDR3 region: CASSAGFTGELFF. Written as DNA, the CDR3 is TGTGCCAGCTCGGCGGGCTTCACCGGGGAGCTGTTTTTT.